This TCR beta chain comes out of a study of lymphopenia after photon versus proton radiotherapy. This clone was picked up one time. Antigen unknown. Study findings and constraints: Survival link was tested only in deceased patients; proton benefit remains a possibility. After lymphocyte nadir, photon-treated repertoires showed oligoclonal expansion, especially CD8+ Temra. Photon-treated patients lost naive T cells and TCR diversity; proton-treated stayed stable. A bigger post-nadir fall in TCR diversity correlated inversely with survival time in deceased patients.

The CDR3 consists of 15 residues. Trimming stripped 4 bases from V and 5 bases from J, with 14 bases between. Germline assignment: CDR1 MDHEN and CDR2 SYDVKM. Sequencing was performed with immunoSEQ multiplex PCR; in TCRdb, only in-frame clones are kept and a portion is missing. Counted here are about 160,000 clones, roughly nine tenths occurring once; the ten biggest clones make up about 4.7%. The sequence was obtained from a man aged 50 to 60 with gastric cancer. The sequencing used peripheral blood, collected from a patient treated with photon-based radiotherapy. The chain links TRBV28 to TRBJ1-4; the D gene is possibly TRBD1 (6 bases). CDR3 residues: CASSSPTGYNEKLFF. The CDR3 region has the DNA TGTGCCAGCAGTTCCCCAACAGGGTACAATGAAAAACTGTTTTTT.